Listed here is a single T cell receptor (beta chain). Antigen: not known. Measured with immunoSEQ multiplex PCR; TCRdb has only the in-frame clones, and not every one. The table includes approximately 120,000 clones, approximately 91% detected once. This sample is part of a study of cytomegalovirus exposure and HLA in healthy donors. General study findings and limits: In vitro experiments confirmed that three CMV-associated chains were specific for CMV antigens. It was found in a later analysis that first-cohort TCR clusters tended to co-occur in the 120 validation repertoires. Researchers catalogued around 150 TCR beta chains as cytomegalovirus-associated. The majority of TCR sequences were rare, yet some public TCRs appeared in many donors.

This CDR3 spans 11 amino acids. V dropped 2 bases and J dropped 8 bases, with 7 bases sitting between them. CDR1 and CDR2 (germline): GTSNPN, SVGIG (reference sequence). The sequence was collected from a woman between 18 and 29 years old in good health and CMV-seronegative. This sequence joins TRBV30 and TRBJ2-1; D not certain. Sequenced material: PBMCs. The DNA of the CDR3 is TGTGCCTGGAGTCTAGGCGATGAGCAGTTCTTC. This gives the protein CAWSLGDEQFF.